This T cell receptor beta chain was sequenced for a study of shared clonotypes between healthy human individuals. Notes on this clone: Its target is not known.

Naivety among CD8 cells was defined by CD45RO negativity and positive CCR7 selection, thereby excluding terminally differentiated effector memory CD45RA+ cells. V gave up 5 bases and J gave up 2 bases; unmatched junction bases: 11. The CDR3 is 17 residues long. In germline, CDR1 is LNHNV, CDR2 YYDKDF (reference sequence). Study-level findings and limits: Clonotypes that were shared across a few donors made up about 4.5% of naive CD4 clonotypes.

A deep-level run was used for the assay. Produced via immunoSEQ multiplex PCR; TCRdb's table is partial and in-frame only. The sample contains about 2.2 million clones, around 93% of which appear only once. The gene calls are TRBV15 and TRBJ1-2; TRBD1 agrees at 10 bases. The TCR originated in a man in his late teens or twenties in good health. Some clones in this sample may be carry-over from other donors' samples. The material sequenced was naive CD8+ T cells from PBMCs. The CDR3 loop is CATSPRTGGDPNYGYTF. The DNA for the CDR3 is TGTGCCACCAGCCCCCGGACAGGGGGTGACCCCAACTATGGCTACACCTTC.